This T cell receptor (beta chain) emerged from a study of cytomegalovirus exposure and HLA in healthy donors. A word on this clone: Its matching antigen is unknown.

The PCR contained 60 Vbeta and 13 Jbeta primers. Profiled with immunoSEQ multiplex PCR; TCRdb holds only in-frame clones, not every one. Among a few hundred thousand clones, almost 85% were seen once, and the ten largest hold about 2%. Findings and caveats of the study: Data from an earlier analysis indicated that most TCR beta V segments were productive either about 87% or about 30% of the time. Trimming of TCR beta V- and J-genes showed a link, identified in a later analysis, to a missense DCLRE1C variant.

This CDR3 is built from 15 residues. Trimming took off 7 bases at V and 4 bases at J, with 17 bases between the two ends. Per the germline V gene, CDR1 is MDHEN and CDR2 is SYDVKM. The specimen was PBMCs. This TCR came from a woman between 40 and 55 years old in good health and CMV-seropositive. The chain couples TRBV28 to TRBJ1-5; maybe TRBD1 (5 bases). The DNA of the CDR3 is TGTGCCAGCATCGGGGGGACCTTTGCTAATCAGCCCCAGCATTTT. This encodes CASIGGTFANQPQHF.